This T cell receptor beta chain derives from a study of blood T cells in healthy people across ages. As for the study in general: In model experiments, template switching was able to capture about one barcoded beta molecule for every two T cells that were present. Study-level results: The unknown donor CMV status may have confounded expanded clonotype changes.

The CDR3 covers 20 residues. The V gene's germline CDR1 is SGHKS and CDR2 YYEKEE (reference sequence). Trimming took off 1 base at V and 1 base at J, with 25 bases between the two ends. Together with a sample-barcoded 5' primer, a J-beta primer mix was included in a second PCR lasting roughly 6 to 12 cycles. TCRdb re-called the 5' RACE reads through MiXCR, storing one row per CDR3 protein. The sample consists of 920,000 or so distinct CDR3 sequences, 40% to 55% of them appearing once. This clonotype was detected a few times. Its specificity is unknown. Each of the donors had 8 to 10 milliliters of peripheral blood drawn into EDTA-treated Vacutainer tubes. Samples each had at least 5.5 micrograms of total RNA extracted.

The TCR originated in a woman in her sixties or seventies in good health. This chain connects TRBV5-5 to TRBJ2-3; maybe TRBD2 (6 bases). Sequenced sample: blood. In DNA form, the CDR3 reads TGTGCCAGCAGCTTGAGAGCTAATCAGGTTCGCGGGATAGGCACAGATACGCAGTATTTT. Protein: CASSLRANQVRGIGTDTQYF.